These 23 T cell receptor beta chains were sequenced from one sample in a study of CD8+CD57+ T cells in acquired aplastic anemia. Previously, flow cytometry had revealed CD8+CD57+ cell expansion in the patients chosen for sequencing. TCR beta VDJ and CDR3 were profiled, and genomic DNA was the template. MiXCR, applied by TCRdb to the reads, yields one record per CDR3 protein. Found here are about 160,000 distinct CDR3 sequences, under 55% of them singletons; the top ten hold about 2.8%. The sequencing input was sorted CD4+, CD8+, or CD8+CD57+ T cells (not recorded which) from PBMCs. These receptors originate from a human donor with aplastic anemia.

The chain has TRBV15 and TRBJ2-5; D might be TRBD1 (5 bases). The CDR3 is made up of 15 amino acids. Deletions cut 2 bases from V and 0 bases from J, with 10 bases between. Germline CDR1 LNHNV, CDR2 YYDKDF (reference sequence). The chain's CDR3 is CATSRLGRYQETQYF. The CDR3 DNA sequence: TGTGCCACCAGCAGACTGGGGCGCTACCAAGAGACCCAGTACTTC.

The chain uses TRBV7-9 and TRBJ1-4; D is perhaps TRBD1 (5 bases). Trimming cost V 4 bases and J 15 bases, with 15 bases left between them. The germline V gene encodes CDR1 SEHNR and CDR2 FQNEAQ (reference sequence). This CDR3 comprises 12 residues. Here the CDR3 reads CASSSMGELVFF. The CDR3 DNA reads TGTGCCAGCAGCTCCATGGGGGAGCTGGTGTTTTTT.

This clonotype was counted at least ten times. The V gene is TRBV2, the J gene TRBJ2-5, with D tentatively TRBD2 (6 bases). Trimming pared 6 bases from V and 1 base from J, leaving 12 bases between. The CDR3 covers 14 residues. Germline V gene data show CDR1 as SNHLY and CDR2 as FYNNEI. The CDR3 sequence: CASSPFSGQETQYF. CDR3 bases: TGTGCCAGCAGCCCATTTAGCGGCCAAGAGACCCAGTACTTC.

This clonotype was seen a handful of times. The chain links TRBV30 to TRBJ1-1; D perhaps matches TRBD1 (5 bases). Germline assignment: CDR1 GTSNPN and CDR2 SVGIG (reference sequence). The CDR3 covers 14 residues. Trimming shortened V by 4 bases and J by 5 bases, and 17 bases separated the two germline ends. The CDR3 DNA is TGTGCCTGGAATAGACAGTGGGGGAAGACTGAAGCTTTCTTT. This gives the protein CAWNRQWGKTEAFF.

This clonotype is medium-sized. V gene TRBV29-1 combines with J gene TRBJ1-2; D might be TRBD1 (5 bases). The CDR3 sequence is 12 residues long. The germline V gene encodes CDR1 SQVTM and CDR2 ANQGSEA. V gave up 3 bases and J gave up 10 bases, with 15 bases separating them. For the CDR3, the DNA is TGCAGCGTTGACCACCAGGGCAGTGACTACACCTTC. It is translated as CSVDHQGSDYTF.

This chain uses TRBV11-2 with TRBJ2-7, with D possibly being TRBD2 (7 bases). Germline CDR1 reads SGHAT; CDR2 reads FQNNGV. This CDR3 is 16 amino acids long. Trimming took off 0 bases at V and 1 base at J, with 13 bases between the two ends. The CDR3 nucleotides read TGTGCCAGCAGCTTAGAAGGGGGAGGGGGATCCTACGAGCAGTACTTC. Encoded protein: CASSLEGGGGSYEQYF.

V gene TRBV10-3 combines with J gene TRBJ1-3; D is possibly TRBD1 (6 bases). V gave up 0 bases and J gave up 3 bases, with 9 bases separating them. Germline V lookup: CDR1 ENHRY, CDR2 SYGVKD. This CDR3 contains 15 residues. The CDR3 DNA follows: TGTGCCATCAGTGAGTCTCAGGGGCTTGGAAACACCATATATTTT. Its protein product is CAISESQGLGNTIYF.

The rearrangement joins TRBV19 to TRBJ1-2, with 7 bases matching TRBD1. The CDR3 covers 12 residues. V lost 4 bases to trimming and J lost 11 bases; unmatched junction nucleotides: 7. Germline assignment: CDR1 LNHDA and CDR2 SQIVND (reference sequence). The CDR3 nucleotides read TGTGCCAGTAGTACAAGACAGGGTGATTACACCTTC. Translating it yields CASSTRQGDYTF.

This chain uses TRBV2 with TRBJ1-1, with D tentatively TRBD1 (5 bases). This CDR3 region has 15 residues. Trimming removed 3 bases from V and 4 bases from J, with 15 bases in between. The germline gives CDR1 SNHLY, CDR2 FYNNEI. The DNA for the CDR3 is TGTGCCAGCAGTGATAGCGGCGCCGGGGGCACTGAAGCTTTCTTT. It yields the protein CASSDSGAGGTEAFF.

This clonotype was seen only once. The chain is built from TRBV20-1 and TRBJ2-5; D may be TRBD1 (6 bases). Germline loops: CDR1 DFQATT, CDR2 SNEGSKA (reference sequence). Trimming took off 3 bases at V and 4 bases at J, with 15 bases between the two ends. This CDR3 region has 14 residues. This chain's CDR3 is CSARAPQGRETQYF. The CDR3 DNA reads TGCAGTGCTAGGGCCCCCCAGGGGAGAGAGACCCAGTACTTC.

The chain uses TRBV5-1 and TRBJ1-2; D uncertain. This CDR3 comprises 15 residues. V was pared by 0 bases and J by 7 bases, with 16 bases between. In germline, CDR1 is SGHRS, CDR2 YFSETQ. CDR3 amino acids: CASSLGPTTLCGYTF. Written as DNA, the CDR3 is TGCGCCAGCAGCTTGGGGCCAACAACGCTCTGTGGCTACACCTTC.

The genes are TRBV20-1 and TRBJ1-2, with D uncertain. CDR1 DFQATT and CDR2 SNEGSKA come from the germline V gene (reference sequence). This CDR3 has 13 residues. V lost 5 bases, J lost 1 base, and 11 bases lay in between. CDR3 residues: CSASPPNNYGYTF. In DNA form, the CDR3 reads TGCAGTGCTTCCCCACCAAATAACTATGGCTACACCTTC.

This clonotype was seen many times. The chain uses TRBV3-1 and TRBJ1-2, with D hard to call. The CDR3 length is 14 residues. The germline CDR1 and CDR2 sequences are LGHDT and YNNKEL (reference sequence). V was trimmed by 0 bases and J by 7 bases, leaving 12 bases between them. The CDR3 DNA reads TGTGCCAGCAGCCAAGATCAGGCGGGCTCTGGCTACACCTTC. It specifies CASSQDQAGSGYTF.

This clonotype was detected ten times or more. The V call is TRBV19, the J call TRBJ2-7, with 9 bases lining up with TRBD1. Trimming at V came to 4 bases and at J to 4 bases, leaving 2 bases not matched to a gene. Per the germline V gene, CDR1 is LNHDA and CDR2 is SQIVND (reference sequence). The CDR3 is 13 amino acids. The CDR3 is CASSKGTGYEQYF. CDR3 DNA: TGTGCCAGTAGTAAAGGGACAGGGTACGAGCAGTACTTC.

This sequence joins TRBV2 and TRBJ1-5, with 9 bases lining up with TRBD1. The germline gives CDR1 SNHLY, CDR2 FYNNEI. J lost 4 bases, V lost 4 bases, and 2 bases had no gene match. The CDR3 length is 14 residues. CDR3 amino acids: CASSAGTGNQPQHF. CDR3 nucleotide sequence: TGTGCCAGCAGTGCCGGGACAGGGAATCAGCCCCAGCATTTT.

V usage is TRBV24-1 and J usage is TRBJ1-4; D ambiguous. Germline V gene data show CDR1 as KGHDR and CDR2 as SFDVKD. CDR3 length: 15 amino acids. Trimming cost V 4 bases and J 0 bases, with 8 bases left between them. The CDR3 loop reads CATSEGRTTNEKLFF. For the CDR3, the DNA is TGTGCCACCAGTGAAGGCAGAACAACTAATGAAAAACTGTTTTTT.

This clonotype was seen repeatedly, ten times or more. The gene calls are TRBV14 and TRBJ2-1; D remains ambiguous. The V gene lost 4 bases and the J gene lost 8 bases, with 6 bases spanning the gap. The CDR3 is 11 residues long. CDR1 SGHDN and CDR2 FVKESK come from the germline V gene. The DNA for the CDR3 is TGTGCCAGCAGCCTGATGCATGAGCAGTTCTTC. Amino acid sequence: CASSLMHEQFF.

A note on this clonotype: It may be a read error: a sequence one base away is much more abundant. The chain recombines TRBV11-3 with TRBJ1-1; possible D gene TRBD1, 5 bases. The CDR3 has 14 residues. Trimming cost V 5 bases and J 6 bases, with 16 bases left between them. Germline V lookup: CDR1 SGHNT, CDR2 YENEEA. The CDR3 sequence is CASSLGTFNAEAFF. CDR3 in DNA: TGTGCCAGCAGCCTCGGGACCTTTAACGCTGAAGCTTTCTTT.

The CDR3 nucleotides are TGTGCCAGCTCGAGCGGGGCCCGGACCCAGTACTTC. Residues: CASSSGARTQYF. The chain links TRBV9 to TRBJ2-5; TRBD2 matches 7 bases. After removal of 7 bases from V and 7 bases from J, the junction contained 7 bases not matched to a gene. This CDR3 has 12 amino acids. The germline gives CDR1 SGDLS, CDR2 YYNGEE.

There are many counts of this clonotype. The chain has TRBV6-1 and TRBJ2-7; no clear D gene. Germline CDR1 is MNHNS and CDR2 is SASEGT. V lost 2 bases and J lost 2, with 13 bases in between. This CDR3 spans 15 amino acids. The CDR3 DNA is TGTGCCAGCAGTGAAATCAGCCGGGTCACCTACGAGCAGTACTTC. This codes for CASSEISRVTYEQYF.

This chain joins TRBV20-1 and TRBJ1-5; 7 bases fit TRBD1. J gave up 4 bases and V 6 bases, and 12 bases lay outside the gene matches. The CDR3 contains 15 residues. Germline V gene sequence: CDR1 DFQATT, CDR2 SNEGSKA (reference sequence). The DNA of the CDR3 is TGCAGTGCCCGTACAGGGGCGGTCAGTAATCAGCCCCAGCATTTT. This encodes CSARTGAVSNQPQHF.

The V gene is TRBV7-2, the J gene TRBJ2-2; no clear D. V was pared by 8 bases and J by 5 bases, with 6 bases between. The CDR3 covers 11 residues. CDR1 and CDR2 (germline): SGHTA, FQGNSA. CDR3 sequence (DNA): TGTGCCAGCGCCGAAACCGGGGAGCTGTTTTTT. Translated, it gives CASAETGELFF.

This clonotype appeared many times. The gene calls are TRBV6-1 and TRBJ2-6, with 8 bases matching TRBD1. The CDR3 loop spans 18 amino acids. The junction had 11 bases not matched to a gene; V was cut back by 6 bases and J by 1 base. Germline lookup yields CDR1 MNHNS and CDR2 SASEGT. The CDR3: CASSKTGQVLSGANVLTF. In DNA, the CDR3 is TGTGCCAGCAGCAAAACGGGACAGGTTCTATCTGGGGCCAACGTCCTGACTTTC.